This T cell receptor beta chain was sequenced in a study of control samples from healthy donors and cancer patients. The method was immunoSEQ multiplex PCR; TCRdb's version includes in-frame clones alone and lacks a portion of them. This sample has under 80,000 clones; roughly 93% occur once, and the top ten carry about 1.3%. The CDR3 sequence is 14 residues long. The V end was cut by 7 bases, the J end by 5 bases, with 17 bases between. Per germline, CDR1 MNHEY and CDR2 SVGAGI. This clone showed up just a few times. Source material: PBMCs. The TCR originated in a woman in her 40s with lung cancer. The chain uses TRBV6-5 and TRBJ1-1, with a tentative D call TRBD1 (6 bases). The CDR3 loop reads CASILQGLATEAFF. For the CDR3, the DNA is TGTGCCAGCATCCTACAGGGTCTTGCGACTGAAGCTTTCTTT.